Sequencing of this T cell receptor beta chain was carried out in a study of cytomegalovirus exposure and HLA in healthy donors. PCR used 60 Vbeta primers and 13 Jbeta primers. The data were produced by immunoSEQ multiplex PCR, yet TCRdb's version contains in-frame clones alone and is incomplete. The table includes more than 100,000 clones, 77% detected once. On this clone itself: Its antigen is unknown.

V gave up 5 bases and J gave up 7 bases; unmatched junction bases: 9. The length of the CDR3 is 16 residues. Germline V gene lookup returns CDR1 MNHEY and CDR2 SMNVEV (reference sequence). Study-wide results and caveats: A later analysis found common viral pathogens apparently linked to several of the most significant clusters.

Sequencing input: PBMCs. The chain couples TRBV27 to TRBJ2-2; 11 bases fit TRBD1. The source of this sequence is a woman aged 60-70 years in good health and CMV-seronegative. CDR3 amino acids: CASSMGSGTGGGELFF. Written as DNA, the CDR3 is TGTGCCAGCAGTATGGGGTCCGGGACAGGGGGCGGGGAGCTGTTTTTT.